The clone carrying this TCR beta chain was observed a few times. Method: immunoSEQ multiplex PCR; TCRdb's copy keeps in-frame clones and lacks some. Altogether some 160,000 clones are present, approximately 79% being singletons, with the ten largest covering 8.6%. The data were taken from a study of blood T cell repertoires in COVID-19. Whole-study context: Acute and convalescent COVID-19 samples came from the United States, Italy and Spain. PBMCs, B-cell-depleted T cells, or T cells were the source of the cDNA or gDNA that made up the material.

CDR1 and CDR2 from the germline V gene are SGHTA and FQGTGA. The CDR3 totals 13 residues. V lost 0 bases and J 9 bases, leaving 9 bases between the germline ends. The sequencing input was peripheral blood. The source of this sequence is a man aged 45 to 65 with active or convalescent COVID-19. The chain employs TRBV7-3 and TRBJ2-1; perhaps TRBD2 as D (5 bases). The CDR3 region has the DNA TGTGCCAGCAGCTTAACTCCCAGCGGTGAGCAGTTCTTC. Encoded protein: CASSLTPSGEQFF.